The rows below give T cell receptor beta chains drawn from one sample of a study of graft-versus-host responses after intestinal transplantation. Sequenced by immunoSEQ multiplex PCR; TCRdb stores in-frame clones only, minus some. The data contain roughly 45,000 clones, about 94% of them singletons. Sequences were derived from PBMCs, sampled more than 310 days after intestinal transplant. Source of these receptors: a human patient who received an intestinal transplant, so some T cells may come from the graft donor. CDR3s include the opening cysteine and the closing phenylalanine or tryptophan. The D gene is left open where the match is weak. Size tells how often a clone was seen (once, few, many) or the class of an expanded clone, and some rows leave it out.

CDR3 length,D gene,clone size,J gene,V gene,CDR3 protein
16,TRBD2,-,TRBJ2-7,TRBV5-1,CASSSKTSGSSYEQYF
13,-,-,TRBJ1-3,TRBV19,CASSTQDQNTIYF
15,TRBD1,-,TRBJ1-1,TRBV5-1,CASSISGTGNTEAFF
13,-,-,TRBJ1-2,TRBV10-3,CAISESWDYGYTF
15,TRBD1,-,TRBJ2-7,TRBV5-6,CASSIAPGQTYEQYF
16,TRBD2,-,TRBJ2-1,TRBV19,CASTYGASGRPVEQFF
16,-,-,TRBJ1-4,TRBV7-2,CASSHTQGGLNEKLFF
14,-,-,TRBJ1-4,TRBV6-4,CASKSSLADEKLFF
16,-,-,TRBJ1-6,TRBV27,CASSPTQVSYNSPLHF
15,-,-,TRBJ1-5,TRBV19,CASSERGYSNQPQHF
12,-,-,TRBJ2-2,TRBV5-4,CASGGITGELFF
16,-,-,TRBJ2-4,TRBV6-5,CASSSREGIAKNIQYF
13,-,-,TRBJ1-2,TRBV10-3,CAISGGIGGGYTF
15,-,-,TRBJ2-3,TRBV14,CASSQDLGVTDTQYF
16,TRBD2,-,TRBJ2-5,TRBV15,CATSVSSGSSGETQYF
14,-,-,TRBJ2-2,TRBV9,CASSVRTDTGELFF
15,TRBD1,-,TRBJ2-5,TRBV5-5,CASSLESGGQETQYF
14,TRBD2,-,TRBJ2-7,TRBV19,CASSMVAGPYEQYF
14,-,-,TRBJ1-3,TRBV6-5,CASSYSVSGNTIYF
13,-,few,TRBJ2-3,TRBV7-3,CASRPSSTDTQYF
15,TRBD1,-,TRBJ2-3,TRBV2,CASSAYGQDTDTQYF
14,-,-,TRBJ2-2,TRBV11-3,CASSSGQNTGELFF
13,-,-,TRBJ2-1,TRBV7-9,CASSPRPDNEQFF
14,TRBD2,-,-,TRBV28,CASSPGLAGYEQYF
16,TRBD2,-,TRBJ2-1,TRBV11-3,CASSLSLAGSYNEQFF
15,-,-,TRBJ1-4,TRBV5-6,CASSLRKGTGEKLFF